A selection of T cell receptor beta chains follows, all from one sample in a study of cytomegalovirus exposure and HLA in healthy donors. The data were produced by immunoSEQ multiplex PCR, yet TCRdb's version contains in-frame clones alone and is incomplete. The sample has approximately 150,000 clones, approximately 88% seen once; the top ten hold about 9.4%. Specimen: PBMCs. Receptors originate from a young man in good health and CMV-seropositive. CDR3s include the opening cysteine and the closing phenylalanine or tryptophan. Fields, in order: D gene, V gene, J gene, clone size, CDR3 protein, CDR3 DNA. D genes are given only for firm matches. A row's size may be missing; if present it is once, few, many or a size class.

D: .; V: TRBV7-9; J: TRBJ1-2; size: .; CDR3: CASSPRQENYGYTF; DNA: TGTGCCAGCAGCCCCCGACAGGAAAACTATGGCTACACCTTC
D: .; V: TRBV28; J: TRBJ2-7; size: .; CDR3: CASRAGAYEQYF; DNA: TGTGCCAGCAGGGCAGGGGCGTACGAGCAGTACTTC
D: TRBD1; V: TRBV6-1; J: TRBJ1-4; size: .; CDR3: CASSRRGGGDEKLFF; DNA: TGTGCCAGCAGTCGCCGAGGGGGCGGCGATGAAAAACTGTTTTTT
D: .; V: TRBV7-2; J: TRBJ1-2; size: .; CDR3: CASSLDSGYGYTF; DNA: TGTGCCAGCAGCTTAGACAGTGGCTATGGCTACACCTTC
D: TRBD1; V: TRBV19; J: TRBJ2-1; size: many; CDR3: CASSAGQGLDEQFF; DNA: TGTGCCAGTAGTGCGGGACAGGGGTTAGATGAGCAGTTCTTC
D: TRBD2; V: TRBV27; J: TRBJ2-1; size: .; CDR3: CASRRTSGTYNEQFF; DNA: TGTGCCAGCAGACGGACTAGCGGGACTTACAATGAGCAGTTCTTC
D: .; V: TRBV5-1; J: TRBJ2-7; size: .; CDR3: CASSLALAREQYF; DNA: TGCGCCAGCAGCTTGGCCCTAGCCCGCGAGCAGTACTTC
D: .; V: TRBV10-3; J: TRBJ1-1; size: .; CDR3: CAISEVGNTEAFF; DNA: TGTGCCATCAGTGAGGTCGGGAACACTGAAGCTTTCTTT
D: .; V: TRBV6-1; J: TRBJ1-5; size: once; CDR3: CASSDLGGTSWPQHF; DNA: TGTGCCAGCAGTGACCTTGGGGGGACCTCATGGCCCCAGCATTTT
D: .; V: TRBV7-3; J: TRBJ2-5; size: .; CDR3: CASSSSVVRETQYF; DNA: TGTGCCAGCAGCTCTTCAGTGGTGCGGGAGACCCAGTACTTC
D: TRBD2; V: TRBV27; J: TRBJ2-3; size: .; CDR3: CASSRSTSGSTDTQYF; DNA: TGTGCCAGCAGTAGATCGACTAGCGGAAGCACAGATACGCAGTATTTT
D: TRBD1; V: TRBV18; J: TRBJ2-7; size: .; CDR3: CASSKGGWDEQYF; DNA: TGTGCCAGCTCAAAAGGGGGCTGGGACGAGCAGTACTTC
D: .; V: TRBV5-1; J: TRBJ2-1; size: .; CDR3: CASSFQGALNEQFF; DNA: TGCGCCAGCAGCTTTCAGGGCGCGCTCAATGAGCAGTTCTTC
D: .; V: TRBV9; J: TRBJ2-3; size: .; CDR3: CASSPYAGVDTQYF; DNA: TGTGCCAGCAGCCCCTACGCGGGTGTGGATACGCAGTATTTT
D: TRBD1; V: TRBV25-1; J: TRBJ2-1; size: .; CDR3: CASSEGTGEGNEQFF; DNA: TGTGCCAGCAGTGAAGGGACAGGGGAAGGGAATGAGCAGTTCTTC